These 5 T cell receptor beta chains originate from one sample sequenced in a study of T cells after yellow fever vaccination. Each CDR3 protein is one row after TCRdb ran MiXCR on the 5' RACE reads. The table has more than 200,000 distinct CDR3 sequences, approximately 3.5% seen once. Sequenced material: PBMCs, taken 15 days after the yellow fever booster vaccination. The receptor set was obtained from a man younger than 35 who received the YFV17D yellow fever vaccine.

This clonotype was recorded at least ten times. CDR3: CASSLAAWDTYGYTF. The CDR3 DNA follows: TGTGCCAGCAGCTTAGCGGCATGGGACACTTATGGCTACACCTTC. The chain combines TRBV7-2 with TRBJ1-2; maybe TRBD1 (6 bases). From germline, CDR1 is SGHTA and CDR2 FQGNSA. V lost 0 bases, J lost 5 bases, and 13 bases lay in between. This CDR3 contains 15 residues.

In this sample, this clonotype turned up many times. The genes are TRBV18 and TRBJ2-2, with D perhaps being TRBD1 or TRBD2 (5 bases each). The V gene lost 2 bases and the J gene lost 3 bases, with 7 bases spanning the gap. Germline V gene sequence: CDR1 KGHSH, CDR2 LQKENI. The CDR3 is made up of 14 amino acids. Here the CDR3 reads CASSPGTDTGELFF. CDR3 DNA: TGTGCCAGCTCACCAGGGACGGACACCGGGGAGCTGTTTTTT.

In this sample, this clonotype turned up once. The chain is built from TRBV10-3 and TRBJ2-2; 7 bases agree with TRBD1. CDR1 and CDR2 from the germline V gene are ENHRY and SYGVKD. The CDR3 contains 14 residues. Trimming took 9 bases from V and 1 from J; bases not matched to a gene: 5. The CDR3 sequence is CAILDRQNTGELFF. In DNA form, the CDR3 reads TGTGCCATTCTGGACAGGCAGAACACCGGGGAGCTGTTTTTT.

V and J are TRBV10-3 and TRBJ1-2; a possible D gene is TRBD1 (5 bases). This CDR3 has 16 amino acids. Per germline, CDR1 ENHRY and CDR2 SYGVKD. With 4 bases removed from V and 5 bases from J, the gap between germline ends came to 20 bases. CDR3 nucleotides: TGTGCCATCAGTGGGGGCAGGGATTCCGCGGGATATGGCTACACCTTC. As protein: CAISGGRDSAGYGYTF.

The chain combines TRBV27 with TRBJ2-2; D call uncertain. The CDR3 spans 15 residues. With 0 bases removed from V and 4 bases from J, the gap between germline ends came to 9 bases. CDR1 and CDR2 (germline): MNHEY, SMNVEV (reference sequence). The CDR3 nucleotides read TGTGCCAGCAGTTTATCTCGTATAGTCACCGGGGAGCTGTTTTTT. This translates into CASSLSRIVTGELFF.